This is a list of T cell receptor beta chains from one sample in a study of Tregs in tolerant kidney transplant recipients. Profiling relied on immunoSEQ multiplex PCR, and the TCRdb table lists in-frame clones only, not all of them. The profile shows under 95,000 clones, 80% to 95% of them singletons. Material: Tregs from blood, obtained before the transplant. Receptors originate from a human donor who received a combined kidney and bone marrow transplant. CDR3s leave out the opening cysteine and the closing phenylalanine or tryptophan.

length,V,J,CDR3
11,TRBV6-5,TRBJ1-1,ASSYASSTEAF
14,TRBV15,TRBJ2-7,ATSRDPAGFPYEQY
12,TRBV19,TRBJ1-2,ASRHQGSGYGYT
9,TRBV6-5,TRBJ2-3,ASSSADTQY
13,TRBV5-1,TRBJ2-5,ASSQLGTAHQTQY
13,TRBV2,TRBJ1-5,ASRGQGVRNQPQH
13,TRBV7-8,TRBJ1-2,ASSLQGGPNYGYT
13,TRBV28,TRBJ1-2,ASSLPRQGYYGYT
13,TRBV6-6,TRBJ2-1,AGSPERGNYNEQF
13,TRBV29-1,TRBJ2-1,SHVGGVTSYNEQF
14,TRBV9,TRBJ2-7,ASSVTPGLAGVEQY
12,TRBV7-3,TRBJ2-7,ASSSTGGASEQY
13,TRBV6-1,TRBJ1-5,ASSSQILTNQPQH
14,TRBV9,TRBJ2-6,ASSTRGVAGANVLT
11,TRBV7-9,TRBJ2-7,ASGRDSNYEQY
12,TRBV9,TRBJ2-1,ASSGQGDSNEQF
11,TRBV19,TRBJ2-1,ASSIGWSNEQF
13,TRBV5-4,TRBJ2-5,ASSGRLAGVETQY
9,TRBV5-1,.,ASKGEYEQY
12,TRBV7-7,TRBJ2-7,ASSLTGGSYEQY
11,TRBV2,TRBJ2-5,ATTGTGEREQY
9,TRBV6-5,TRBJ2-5,ASREEETQY
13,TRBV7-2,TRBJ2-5,ASTPGRGAQETQY
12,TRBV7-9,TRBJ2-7,ASSLEGRSYEQY
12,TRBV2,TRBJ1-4,ASKMGATNEKLF
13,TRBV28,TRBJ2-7,ASSKMDREGYEQY
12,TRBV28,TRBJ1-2,ASSSSSPRNGYT
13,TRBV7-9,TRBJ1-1,ASRTGGARNTEAF
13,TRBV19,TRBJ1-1,ASSLGRNMNTEAF
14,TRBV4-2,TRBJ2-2,ASSYGTSGGTGELF
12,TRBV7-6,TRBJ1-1,ASTGDRADTEAF
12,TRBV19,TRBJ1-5,ASSMGQGNQPQH
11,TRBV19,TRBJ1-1,ASRGVGGREAF
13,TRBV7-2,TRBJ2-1,ASSLDGSSYNEQF
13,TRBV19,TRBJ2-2,ASSIGGTGTGELF
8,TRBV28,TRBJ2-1,ASSHNEQF
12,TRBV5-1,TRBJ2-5,ASSLEGTQETQY
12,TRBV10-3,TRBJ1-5,ATRDGQSLQPQH